This is a list of T cell receptor beta chains from one sample in a study of control samples from healthy donors and cancer patients. This table comes from immunoSEQ multiplex PCR, and its TCRdb copy is limited to in-frame clones, with some not included. The data hold some 120,000 clones, with more than 85% observed a single time. Source material: blood. The receptors come from a woman aged 18-35 years in good health. Each CDR3 is given with its conserved first and last residue. D genes are given only for firm matches. The size entry is marked missing in some rows and otherwise reads once, few, many or a size class.

TRBV4-3	-	TRBD1	TRBJ1-6	CASSQGGDRDNSPLHF	TGCGCCAGCAGCCAAGGGGGGGACAGGGATAATTCACCCCTCCACTTT
TRBV19	-	TRBD1	TRBJ1-2	CASSRQGYGYTF	TGTGCCAGTAGTCGACAGGGCTATGGCTACACCTTC
TRBV20-1	-	TRBD2	TRBJ2-1	CRVAGGEQFF	TGCAGGGTAGCGGGAGGTGAGCAGTTCTTC
TRBV7-9	-	-	TRBJ2-4	CASSTEGQGPKNIQYF	TGTGCCAGCAGCACCGAAGGCCAGGGGCCCAAAAACATTCAGTACTTC
TRBV6-5	-	-	TRBJ2-1	CASSFGRYNEQFF	TGTGCCAGCAGTTTTGGACGGTACAATGAGCAGTTCTTC
TRBV2	-	-	TRBJ2-3	CASSVGGSADTQYF	TGTGCCAGCAGTGTGGGGGGTAGCGCAGATACGCAGTATTTT
TRBV19	-	-	TRBJ1-1	CASSPLTEGQNTEAFF	TGTGCCAGTAGTCCGCTGACCGAAGGACAGAACACTGAAGCTTTCTTT
TRBV24-1	many	-	TRBJ2-2	CATAPGVNTGELFF	TGTGCCACCGCGCCCGGGGTCAACACCGGGGAGCTGTTTTTT
TRBV28	-	TRBD1	TRBJ2-1	CASNPGQGALDEQFF	TGTGCCAGCAACCCGGGGCAGGGGGCGCTGGATGAGCAGTTCTTC
TRBV5-1	-	TRBD2	TRBJ2-5	CASSLPALAGTQETQYF	TGCGCCAGCAGCTTGCCAGCACTAGCGGGGACACAAGAGACCCAGTACTTC
TRBV5-1	-	-	TRBJ2-5	CASSYRGRGETQYF	TGCGCCAGCAGCTATAGGGGACGGGGGGAGACCCAGTACTTC
TRBV12-3/TRBV12-4	-	-	TRBJ1-1	CASSSVGTEAFF	TGTGCCAGCAGTTCTGTAGGCACTGAAGCTTTCTTT
TRBV19	-	TRBD2	TRBJ2-3	CASSDSGGASTDTQYF	TGTGCCAGTAGTGATAGCGGGGGGGCTAGCACAGATACGCAGTATTTT
TRBV19	-	TRBD2	TRBJ2-7	CASSPGHGGTSYSYEQYF	TGTGCCAGTAGTCCGGGACATGGGGGGACTAGCTACTCCTACGAGCAGTACTTC
TRBV5-1	-	TRBD1	TRBJ2-3	CASSLVPRTGGVTDTQYF	TGCGCCAGCAGCTTGGTACCCCGGACAGGGGGCGTAACAGATACGCAGTATTTT
TRBV3-1/TRBV3-2	-	-	TRBJ1-1	CASSQVRGQNTEAFF	TGTGCCAGCAGCCAAGTCCGGGGGCAGAACACTGAAGCTTTCTTT
TRBV7-6	-	TRBD2	TRBJ2-7	CASSSYRGLAGGNYEQYF	TGTGCCAGCAGCTCTTACAGGGGACTAGCGGGAGGGAATTACGAGCAGTACTTC
TRBV29-1	-	-	TRBJ1-4	CSVLWADSYEKLFF	TGCAGCGTTTTGTGGGCCGACTCCTATGAAAAACTGTTTTTT
TRBV6-1	-	-	TRBJ1-1	CASSDVPTEAFF	TGTGCCAGCAGTGATGTTCCGACTGAAGCTTTCTTT
TRBV5-4	-	-	TRBJ1-2	CASSMGTADGYTF	TGTGCCAGCAGTATGGGGACTGCGGATGGCTACACCTTC
TRBV27	-	TRBD1	TRBJ1-2	CASSSGQGYGYTF	TGTGCCAGCAGCTCAGGACAGGGGTATGGCTACACCTTC
TRBV11-1	-	TRBD1	TRBJ1-2	CASSYGQGGYGYTF	TGTGCCAGCAGCTACGGACAGGGGGGCTATGGCTACACCTTC
TRBV9	-	TRBD1	TRBJ1-4	CASSGGQGEKLFF	TGTGCCAGCAGCGGTGGACAGGGGGAAAAACTGTTTTTT
TRBV9	-	-	TRBJ1-5	CASSVGDRKTAYSNQPQHF	TGTGCCAGCAGCGTAGGGGACCGTAAAACGGCGTATAGCAATCAGCCCCAGCATTTT
TRBV7-8	-	-	TRBJ2-3	CASSLATDTQYF	TGTGCCAGCAGCCTAGCCACAGATACGCAGTATTTT
TRBV18	-	TRBD1	TRBJ2-7	CASSKGQGWDEQYF	TGTGCCAGCTCAAAGGGACAGGGGTGGGACGAGCAGTACTTC
TRBV5-1	-	-	TRBJ1-2	CASSLRGDGYTF	TGCGCCAGCAGCTTGAGGGGGGATGGCTACACCTTC
TRBV5-6	-	-	TRBJ1-1	CASSLYVNTEAFF	TGTGCCAGCAGCTTGTATGTGAACACTGAAGCTTTCTTT
TRBV7-2	-	-	TRBJ1-2	CASSLAAGATYGYTF	TGTGCCAGCAGCTTAGCGGCAGGGGCAACCTATGGCTACACCTTC
TRBV28	-	TRBD2	TRBJ2-1	CASQSGGAYNEQFF	TGTGCCAGCCAATCGGGGGGAGCTTACAATGAGCAGTTCTTC
TRBV4-2	-	TRBD1	TRBJ1-1	CASSRTGAPEAFF	TGTGCCAGCAGCCGGACAGGGGCCCCTGAAGCTTTCTTT
TRBV7-6	-	TRBD1	TRBJ1-3	CASSPTGGYAGNTIYF	TGTGCCAGCAGCCCAACAGGGGGCTATGCTGGAAACACCATATATTTT
TRBV15	-	-	TRBJ2-5	CATSRGPRGFQETQYF	TGTGCCACCAGCAGAGGACCAAGGGGGTTTCAAGAGACCCAGTACTTC
TRBV10-3	few	-	TRBJ2-7	CAISEGSGRNYEQYF	TGTGCCATCAGTGAAGGAAGCGGTCGAAACTACGAGCAGTACTTC
TRBV19	once	TRBD1	TRBJ1-2	CASSPDRDYGYTF	TGTGCCAGTAGTCCTGACAGGGACTATGGCTACACCTTC
TRBV27	-	TRBD1	TRBJ1-1	CASSTGTGMNTEAFF	TGTGCCAGCAGTACGGGGACAGGAATGAACACTGAAGCTTTCTTT
TRBV24-1	-	-	TRBJ2-2	CATRGHSGSNTGELFF	TGTGCCACCAGAGGGCACAGCGGGTCGAACACCGGGGAGCTGTTTTTT
TRBV7-8	-	-	TRBJ1-2	CASSLALGGGYTF	TGTGCCAGCAGCTTAGCATTGGGGGGCGGCTACACCTTC
TRBV3-1/TRBV3-2	-	TRBD1	TRBJ1-1	CASSSRQGAFF	TGTGCCAGCAGCAGTCGACAGGGCGCTTTCTTT
TRBV19	few	TRBD1	TRBJ1-1	CASHIDRGTEAFF	TGTGCCAGTCACATCGACAGGGGCACTGAAGCTTTCTTT
TRBV19	-	TRBD2	TRBJ2-1	CASSIDGGLGDEQFF	TGTGCCAGTAGTATAGACGGGGGACTAGGGGATGAGCAGTTCTTC
TRBV9	-	-	TRBJ2-5	CASSATTGRYQETQYF	TGTGCCAGCAGCGCGACAACAGGGAGGTACCAAGAGACCCAGTACTTC
TRBV6-5	-	-	TRBJ1-3	CASKGFGNTIYF	TGTGCCAGCAAAGGATTCGGAAACACCATATATTTT
TRBV6-5	-	-	TRBJ2-7	CASTGGAIGPEQYF	TGTGCCAGCACAGGGGGGGCCATAGGTCCCGAGCAGTACTTC
TRBV24-1	-	-	TRBJ2-1	CATSDLQLGKNNEQFF	TGTGCCACCAGTGATTTGCAACTGGGCAAAAACAATGAGCAGTTCTTC
TRBV30	-	-	TRBJ2-7	CAWTLGTGATYEQYF	TGTGCCTGGACCCTCGGGACGGGGGCGACCTACGAGCAGTACTTC
TRBV10-3	-	TRBD1	TRBJ1-2	CAISERTGGYGYTF	TGTGCCATCAGTGAACGGACAGGGGGCTATGGCTACACCTTC
TRBV19	-	-	TRBJ1-4	CASSSGTTEKLFF	TGTGCCAGTAGTTCCGGGACGACAGAAAAACTGTTTTTT
TRBV5-1	-	-	TRBJ2-3	CASSFRRTDTQYF	TGCGCCAGCAGCTTTCGGCGCACAGATACGCAGTATTTT
TRBV2	-	-	TRBJ1-2	CASSGPDRRGYGYTF	TGTGCCAGCAGTGGCCCCGACAGGAGGGGCTATGGCTACACCTTC
TRBV6-5	-	TRBD2	TRBJ2-2	CAAGLAGVNTGELFF	TGTGCGGCGGGACTAGCGGGGGTTAACACCGGGGAGCTGTTTTTT
TRBV6-2/TRBV6-3	-	-	TRBJ1-2	CASSRGLVWGDYGYTF	TGTGCCAGCAGCCGCGGACTGGTGTGGGGGGACTATGGCTACACCTTC
TRBV7-2	-	-	TRBJ2-7	CASSLSRGNEQYF	TGTGCCAGCAGCTTGTCTAGAGGTAACGAGCAGTACTTC
TRBV7-2	-	TRBD2	TRBJ2-3	CASSLGGGRDTQYF	TGTGCCAGCAGCTTAGGGGGGGGTAGAGATACGCAGTATTTT
TRBV20-1	-	-	TRBJ2-1	CSARRPNEQFF	TGCAGTGCTAGGCGGCCCAATGAGCAGTTCTTC